This T cell receptor (beta chain) came from a study of blood T cell repertoires in COVID-19. About the research overall: Samples of COVID-19 (acute and convalescent) were obtained from the United States, Italy and Spain. T cells, B-cell-depleted T cells, or PBMCs supplied cDNA or gDNA.

Under the authors' procedure: Scientists estimated how many nucleated cells there were by amplifying reference gene primers. Clones were sequenced by immunoSEQ multiplex PCR, and TCRdb holds only the in-frame ones, with some missing. Clone size and V and J calls were adopted from that table, with D and trimming inferred from the DNA. The data contain 100,000 to 150,000 clones, about 85% of them singletons. The CDR3 has 14 amino acids. Trimming cost V 6 bases and J 2 bases, with 11 bases left between them. The germline V gene encodes CDR1 SGHNT and CDR2 YYREEE (reference sequence). The rearrangement uses TRBV5-4 and TRBJ1-4; D call uncertain. This TCR came from a man aged 55 to 70 with acute or convalescent COVID-19. The sample taken for sequencing was peripheral blood. CDR3 protein: CASTVRGTNEKLFF. In DNA form, the CDR3 reads TGTGCCAGCACCGTCAGAGGGACTAATGAAAAACTGTTTTTT. Full variable domain (remainder filled in from reference TRBV5-4 and TRBJ1-4): ETGVTQSPTHLIKTRGQQVTLRCSSQSGHNTVSWYQQALGQGPQFIFQYYREEENGRGNFPPRFSGLQFPNYSSELNVNALELDDSALYLCASTVRGTNEKLFFGSGTQLSVL.